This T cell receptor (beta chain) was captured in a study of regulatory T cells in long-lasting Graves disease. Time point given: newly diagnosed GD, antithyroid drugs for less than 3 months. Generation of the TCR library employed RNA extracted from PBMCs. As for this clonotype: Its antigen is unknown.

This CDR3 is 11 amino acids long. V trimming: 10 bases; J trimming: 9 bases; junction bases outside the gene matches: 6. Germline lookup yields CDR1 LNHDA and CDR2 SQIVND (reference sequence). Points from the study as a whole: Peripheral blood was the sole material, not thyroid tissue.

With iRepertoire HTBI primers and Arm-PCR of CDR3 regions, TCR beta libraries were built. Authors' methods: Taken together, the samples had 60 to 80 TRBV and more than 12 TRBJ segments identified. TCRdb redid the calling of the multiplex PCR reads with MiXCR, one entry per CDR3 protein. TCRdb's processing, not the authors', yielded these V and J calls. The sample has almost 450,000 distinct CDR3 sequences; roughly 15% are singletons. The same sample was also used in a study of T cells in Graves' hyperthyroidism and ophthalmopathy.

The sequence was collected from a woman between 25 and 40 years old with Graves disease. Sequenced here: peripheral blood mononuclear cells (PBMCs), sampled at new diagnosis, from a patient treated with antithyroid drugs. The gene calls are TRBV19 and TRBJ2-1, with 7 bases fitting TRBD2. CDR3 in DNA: TGTGCCACCAGGGAGGGGTTTGAGCAGTTCTTC. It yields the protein CATREGFEQFF.